The present entry profiles one TCR beta chain with its context. The source of the sample is a study of OX40 agonist ivuxolimab in advanced cancers. The CDR3 contains 16 residues. V lost 0 bases to trimming and J lost 0 bases, with 9 bases between them. Germline V CDR1 and CDR2: MGHRA, YSYEKL. Some clones are missing from TCRdb's copy, which holds only in-frame ones; the method was immunoSEQ multiplex PCR. This sample has around 77,000 clones, with just over 90% found just once. The starting material was CD4+ or CD8+ T cells sorted from blood, obtained in a trial of the OX40 agonist ivuxolimab. The source is an adult with an advanced solid tumor such as melanoma, head and neck, liver or kidney cancer. The chain carries TRBV4-1 and TRBJ1-5, with D unresolved. Here the CDR3 DNA reads TGCGCCAGCAGCCAAGACCGCACCTATAGCAATCAGCCCCAGCATTTT. Encoded protein: CASSQDRTYSNQPQHF.